In this sample, the clone carrying this T cell receptor (beta chain) turned up a few times. Its matching antigen is unknown. The data originate from a study of CD8+CD57+ T cells in acquired aplastic anemia. Study-level information: Sorted CD4+ and CD8+ cells yielded DNA averaging about 3.1 ug. General study findings and limits: Controls did not differ significantly from patients in CD8+ Simpson's diversity. Patients and controls shared around 30 CD8+ CDR3 sequences.

Individuals selected for sequencing had exhibited CD8+CD57+ cell expansion on flow cytometry. In all patients, the disease was severe acquired aplastic anemia. Genomic DNA constituted the template upon which TCR beta VDJ and CDR3 profiling was performed. TCRdb reprocessed the reads with MiXCR, giving one entry per CDR3 protein. The sample lists 150,000 to 200,000 distinct CDR3 sequences, around 48% seen once, with more than 1.5% in the top ten. The CDR3 has 14 residues. Germline lookup yields CDR1 SGHKS and CDR2 YYEKEE (reference sequence). The V segment lost 1 base and the J segment 3 bases; nucleotides outside the gene matches: 4.

Sequencing was performed on sorted CD4+, CD8+, or CD8+CD57+ T cells (not recorded which) from PBMCs. The TCR was taken from a human donor with aplastic anemia. This chain uses TRBV5-5 with TRBJ2-7, with 7 bases matching TRBD1. The DNA for the CDR3 is TGTGCCAGCAGCTTGCAAGGACAGGTCTACGAGCAGTACTTC. Translation: CASSLQGQVYEQYF.